This TCR beta chain was found in a study of human T cells and chemical hapten exposure. Study-level background: TCR yields differed between samples (mainly from small differences in pooled library volume).

Described time point: patch test 1, 2 weeks after DPC sensitization. Regarding treatment: therapeutic diphenylcyclopropenone sensitization with weekly scalp DPC. CDR1 and CDR2 (germline): SEHNR, FQNEAQ (reference sequence). The CDR3 is 13 amino acids. The V end was cut by 5 bases, the J end by 3 bases, with 10 bases between. MiXCR, applied by TCRdb to the RACE reads, yields one record per CDR3 protein. The profile shows roughly 180,000 distinct CDR3 sequences, 20% to 25% of them singletons. The source was whole blood, collected in connection with sensitization to the hapten diphenylcyclopropenone (DPC). The receptor was isolated from a woman aged 45-60 years with alopecia areata. Some clones in this sample may be carry-over from other donors' samples. The J gene is TRBJ1-2, the V gene TRBV7-9; perhaps TRBD1 as D (6 bases). The CDR3 loop reads CASSHGGYYGYTF. CDR3 sequence (DNA): TGTGCCAGCAGCCACGGGGGCTACTATGGCTACACCTTC.